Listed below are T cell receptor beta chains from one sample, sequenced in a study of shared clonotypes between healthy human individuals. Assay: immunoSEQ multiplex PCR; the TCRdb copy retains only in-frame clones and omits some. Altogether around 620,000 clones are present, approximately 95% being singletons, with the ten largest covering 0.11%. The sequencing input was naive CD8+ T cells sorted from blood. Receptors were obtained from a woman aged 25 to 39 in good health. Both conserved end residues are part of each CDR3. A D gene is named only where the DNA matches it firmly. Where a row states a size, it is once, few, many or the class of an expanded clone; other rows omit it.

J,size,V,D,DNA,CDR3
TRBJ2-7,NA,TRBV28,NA,TGTGCCAGCTCGTCCCTCGCGGGGCCCTACGAGCAGTACTTC,CASSSLAGPYEQYF
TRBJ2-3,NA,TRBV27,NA,TGTGCCAGCAGGGGCGGGGGCACAGATACGCAGTATTTT,CASRGGGTDTQYF
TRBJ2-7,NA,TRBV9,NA,TGTGCCAGCAGCCCCCAAGAGGTGGGAACCTACGAGCAGTACTTC,CASSPQEVGTYEQYF
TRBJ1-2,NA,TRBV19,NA,TGTGCCAGTACGTTCGTGACAAGCCCTTATGGCTACACCTTC,CASTFVTSPYGYTF
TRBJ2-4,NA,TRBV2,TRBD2,TGTGCCATCTTGGAGGGAGGGGACAAAAACATTCAGTACTTC,CAILEGGDKNIQYF
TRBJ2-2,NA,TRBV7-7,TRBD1,TGTGCCAGCAGCCTGGGGGCCGGGACAGGGCAAGGCGGGGAGCTGTTTTTT,CASSLGAGTGQGGELFF
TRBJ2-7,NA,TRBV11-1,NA,TGTGCCAGCAGCTTATTGGAGGGGGCGGCCTACGAGCAGTACTTC,CASSLLEGAAYEQYF
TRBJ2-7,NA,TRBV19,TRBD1,TGTGCCAGTAGTGCGGGACAGGGTGGCTCCTACGAGCAGTACTTC,CASSAGQGGSYEQYF
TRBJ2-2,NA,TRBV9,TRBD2,TGTGCCAGCAGCGTTCCTCGACTAGCGGAAAACACCGGGGAGCTGTTTTTT,CASSVPRLAENTGELFF
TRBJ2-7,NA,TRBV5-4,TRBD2,TGTGCCAGCAGCCCGACTAGCGGGAGCGACGAGCAGTACTTC,CASSPTSGSDEQYF
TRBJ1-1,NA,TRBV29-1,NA,TGCAGCTCCCCCGGTGGCCTGAACACTGAAGCTTTCTTT,CSSPGGLNTEAFF
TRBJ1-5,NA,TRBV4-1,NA,TGCGCCAGCAGCCAAGAGAGCCGGGGAAATCAGCCCCAGCATTTT,CASSQESRGNQPQHF
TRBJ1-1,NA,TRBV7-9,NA,TGTGCCAGCAGCTTGGACGTCCGGGGGACTGAAGCTTTCTTT,CASSLDVRGTEAFF
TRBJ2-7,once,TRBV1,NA,TGCACCAGCCGCACCCCCGGGACTAGAGGCGAGCAGTACTTC,CTSRTPGTRGEQYF
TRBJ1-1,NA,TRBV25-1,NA,TGTGCCAGCAGTGAAGCCGGACTGGCTGAAGCTTTCTTT,CASSEAGLAEAFF
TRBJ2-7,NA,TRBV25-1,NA,TGTGCCAGCAGTGAAACACCTCACTACGAGCAGTACTTC,CASSETPHYEQYF
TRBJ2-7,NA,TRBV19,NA,TGTGCCAGTAGCCTCGAGGCAGGGACCTACGAGCAGTACTTC,CASSLEAGTYEQYF
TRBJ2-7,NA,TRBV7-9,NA,TGTGCCAGCAGCACAAGGGGTCGCGGGGTGTACTTC,CASSTRGRGVYF
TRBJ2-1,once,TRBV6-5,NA,TGTGCCAGCAGTTACACCGCAAACCATGAGCAGTTCTTC,CASSYTANHEQFF
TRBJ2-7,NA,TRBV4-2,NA,TGTGCCAGCAGCCAAGACCTTAGCGGTTCCTACGAGCAGTACTTC,CASSQDLSGSYEQYF
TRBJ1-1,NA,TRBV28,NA,TGTGCCAGCAGTTTAGTTAGTGGGTCTGAAGCTTTCTTT,CASSLVSGSEAFF
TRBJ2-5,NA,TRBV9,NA,TGTGCCAGCAGCGTAGCTGGGAGTTACCAAGAGACCCAGTACTTC,CASSVAGSYQETQYF
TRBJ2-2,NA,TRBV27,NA,TGTGCCAGCACCCCCCTCGGTGGAACCGGGGAGCTGTTTTTT,CASTPLGGTGELFF
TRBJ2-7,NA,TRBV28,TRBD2,TGTGCCAGCAGAACTAGCGGAGATAACTACGAGCAGTACTTC,CASRTSGDNYEQYF
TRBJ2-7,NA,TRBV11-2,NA,TGTGCCAGCCCTCTCCGCGGGGAGCAGTACTTC,CASPLRGEQYF
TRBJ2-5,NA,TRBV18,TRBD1,TGTGCCAGCTCAGTCCAGGGGGAGCAGTACTTC,CASSVQGEQYF
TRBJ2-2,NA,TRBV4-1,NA,TGCGCCAGCAGCCAGAGGGATGTGGGCAGTAACACCGGGGAGCTGTTTTTT,CASSQRDVGSNTGELFF
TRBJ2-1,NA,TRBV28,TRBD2,TGTGCCAGCAGTTTATCGGGGACTAGCACTGAGCAGTTCTTC,CASSLSGTSTEQFF
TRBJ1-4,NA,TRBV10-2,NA,TGCGCCAGCAGCCCCGGGGTTGTAGTGACTAATGAAAAACTGTTTTTT,CASSPGVVVTNEKLFF
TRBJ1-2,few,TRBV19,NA,TGTGCCAGTAGAGGGCCAGCTGGCTACACCTTC,CASRGPAGYTF
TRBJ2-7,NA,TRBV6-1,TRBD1,TGTGCCAGCAGTGAAGGGAGGGGCTCAGGACAGGGCCACGAGCAGTACTTC,CASSEGRGSGQGHEQYF
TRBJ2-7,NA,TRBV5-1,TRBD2,TGCGCCAGCAGCTTGGATCCCAGCGGGAGTATCTACGAGCAGTACTTC,CASSLDPSGSIYEQYF
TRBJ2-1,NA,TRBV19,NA,TGTGCCAGTACGTTGGGATTAGATAATGAGCAGTTCTTC,CASTLGLDNEQFF
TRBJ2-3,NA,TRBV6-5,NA,TGTGCCAGCAGTTATTCCGTAGCAGATACGCAGTATTTT,CASSYSVADTQYF
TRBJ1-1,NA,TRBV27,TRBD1,TGTGCCAGCAGTCATACAGGGGGTAGCACTGAAGCTTTCTTT,CASSHTGGSTEAFF
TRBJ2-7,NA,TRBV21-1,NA,TGTGCCAGCGATGAAAGAAGTGCCGAGCAGTACTTC,CASDERSAEQYF
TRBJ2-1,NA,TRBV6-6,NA,TGTGCCAGCAGTTACGTTGCGGACTACTCCTACAATGAGCAGTTCTTC,CASSYVADYSYNEQFF
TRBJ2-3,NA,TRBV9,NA,TGTGCCAGCAGCGTCGGACGATGGAACACAGATACGCAGTATTTT,CASSVGRWNTDTQYF
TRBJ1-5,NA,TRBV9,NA,TGTGCCAGCAGCGCATCGGACAGCAATCAGCCCCAGCATTTT,CASSASDSNQPQHF
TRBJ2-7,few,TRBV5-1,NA,TGCGCCAGCAGCTTGGGTGGGGGTTACGAGCAGTACTTC,CASSLGGGYEQYF
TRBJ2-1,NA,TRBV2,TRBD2,TGTGCCAGCAGTCCGTTCCTGGCGGGAGTCTTGTACAATGAGCAGTTCTTC,CASSPFLAGVLYNEQFF
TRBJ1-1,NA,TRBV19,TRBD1,TGTGCCAGTAGTAGACCGACAGGGGGCATCACTGAAGCTTTCTTT,CASSRPTGGITEAFF
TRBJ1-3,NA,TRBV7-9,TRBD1,TGTGCCAGCAGCCCTCAACCGGCCTCTACAGGGGTCGGAAACACCATATATTTT,CASSPQPASTGVGNTIYF
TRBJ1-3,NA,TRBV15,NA,TGTGCCACCAGCAAGGACGAGGACGGAAACACCATATATTTT,CATSKDEDGNTIYF
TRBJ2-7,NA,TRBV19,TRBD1,TGTGCCAGTAGCCCTGGGTCAGGGGGCAACTACGAGCAGTACTTC,CASSPGSGGNYEQYF